A single sample is the source of the 18 T cell receptor beta chains below, sequenced in a study of T cell responses to AZD1222 COVID-19 vaccine. TCRdb's table, derived via immunoSEQ multiplex PCR, lists solely in-frame clones and lacks some. This repertoire shows around 160,000 clones, about 92% found once; its top ten account for about 2.1%. The source was peripheral blood, collected on day 0 of AZD1222 vaccination. The receptors were gathered from an adult in good health.

The rearrangement uses TRBV6-1 and TRBJ2-7; TRBD2 agrees at 10 bases. The CDR3 runs 15 residues. The germline V gene has CDR1 MNHNS and CDR2 SASEGT. V shed 3 bases and J 2 bases; nucleotides not matched to a gene: 4. CDR3 region: CASSDGTSETYEQYF. Written as DNA, the CDR3 is TGTGCCAGCAGTGATGGGACTAGCGAAACCTACGAGCAGTACTTC.

J is TRBJ2-7 and V is TRBV3-1 (or the pseudogene TRBV3-2); D unclear. The CDR3 is 11 amino acids. The V end was cut by 2 bases, the J end by 4 bases, with 3 bases between. Germline CDR1 and CDR2: LGHDT and YNNKEL (reference sequence). As DNA, the CDR3 is TGTGCCAGCAGCCAAAAATACGAGCAGTACTTC. Encoded protein: CASSQKYEQYF.

This clone was counted a single time. This rearrangement joins TRBV2 to TRBJ1-4; D is unresolved. The CDR3 spans 15 residues. Germline assignment: CDR1 SNHLY and CDR2 FYNNEI. Trimming cost V 8 bases and J 7 bases, with 20 bases left between them. The CDR3 here is CASGNRPTRGEKLFF. CDR3 DNA: TGTGCCAGCGGGAACAGACCCACTCGGGGTGAAAAACTGTTTTTT.

V is TRBV11-2 and J is TRBJ1-1; D possibly corresponds to TRBD1 (5 bases). The CDR3 covers 14 residues. Germline values: CDR1 SGHAT, CDR2 FQNNGV. V was shortened by 2 bases and J by 0 bases, with 7 bases between the two germline ends. The CDR3 region has the DNA TGTGCCAGCAGCTTACCAGGGTTGAACACTGAAGCTTTCTTT. It is translated as CASSLPGLNTEAFF.

The chain links TRBV2 to TRBJ2-6; the D gene is possibly TRBD2 (7 bases). CDR3 length: 18 amino acids. V was shortened by 4 bases and J by 4 bases, with 20 bases between the two germline ends. The germline CDR1 and CDR2 sequences are SNHLY and FYNNEI. The CDR3 DNA reads as TGTGCCAGCAGTGTAGGGAACAGGGCGGGGGCCGGGGCCAACGTCCTGACTTTC. The encoded protein is CASSVGNRAGAGANVLTF.

The chain has TRBV7-9 and TRBJ2-7; no clear D. The CDR3 is 13 residues long. V lost 0 bases and J lost 2, with 5 bases in between. Germline V CDR1 and CDR2: SEHNR, FQNEAQ (reference sequence). CDR3 protein: CASSLAKAYEQYF. CDR3 bases: TGTGCCAGCAGCTTAGCTAAGGCCTACGAGCAGTACTTC.

This chain joins TRBV5-1 and TRBJ1-1, with no clear D. CDR3 length equals 13 residues. Trimming cost V 1 base and J 5 bases, with 9 bases left between them. From germline, CDR1 is SGHRS and CDR2 YFSETQ. This chain's CDR3 is CASSLTLGTEAFF. The DNA for the CDR3 is TGCGCCAGCAGCTTGACCCTAGGGACTGAAGCTTTCTTT.

The chain has TRBV12-3 or TRBV12-4 and TRBJ1-5; D is ambiguous. V was trimmed by 6 bases and J by 9 bases, leaving 12 bases between them. There are 12 residues in the CDR3. The CDR3 protein is CASSSGERPQHF. For the CDR3, the DNA is TGTGCCAGCAGCTCCGGCGAGCGGCCCCAGCATTTT.

The CDR3 DNA is TGTGCCAGCAGCCGACAGGGGGCAGCGAACACTGAAGCTTTCTTT. The encoded protein is CASSRQGAANTEAFF. The genes are TRBV2 and TRBJ1-1; 10 nucleotides match TRBD1. The V segment lost 6 bases and the J segment 1 base; nucleotides outside the gene matches: 5. Germline V CDR1 and CDR2: SNHLY, FYNNEI. This CDR3 has 15 amino acids.

The chain has TRBV10-3 and TRBJ2-2, with D tentatively TRBD2 (6 bases). V was trimmed by 7 bases and J by 6 bases, leaving 18 bases between them. This CDR3 comprises 15 residues. Germline loops: CDR1 ENHRY, CDR2 SYGVKD. The CDR3 loop reads CAINHWTTRAGELFF. The CDR3 nucleotides read TGTGCCATCAATCATTGGACTACCAGGGCCGGGGAGCTGTTTTTT.

V usage is TRBV5-6 and J usage is TRBJ1-2; D ambiguous. Germline V gene data show CDR1 as SGHDT and CDR2 as YYEEEE. The ends were cut back, 4 bases at V and 4 bases at J, with 8 bases in the middle. The CDR3 loop spans 12 amino acids. For the CDR3, the DNA is TGTGCCAGCAGCCGTCGAGGCTATGGCTACACCTTC. As protein: CASSRRGYGYTF.

The V call is TRBV2, the J call TRBJ1-6; D gene ambiguous. CDR1 is SNHLY and CDR2 is FYNNEI in the germline V gene. V dropped 5 bases and J dropped 7 bases, with 15 bases sitting between them. The CDR3 length is 15 residues. The DNA for the CDR3 is TGTGCCAGCAGTTCCAATGGGGTTCTCAATTCACCCCTCCACTTT. Translating it yields CASSSNGVLNSPLHF.

The V call is TRBV5-1, the J call TRBJ1-1; D is perhaps TRBD1 (6 bases). Per the germline V gene, CDR1 is SGHRS and CDR2 is YFSETQ. V lost 2 bases to trimming and J lost 3 bases, with 14 bases between them. CDR3 length: 15 residues. CDR3 residues: CASSFPERGHTEAFF. As DNA, the CDR3 is TGCGCCAGCAGCTTTCCGGAGCGGGGGCACACTGAAGCTTTCTTT.

This chain joins TRBV3-1 (or the pseudogene TRBV3-2) and TRBJ1-2; D is ambiguous. The germline CDR1 and CDR2 sequences are LGHDT and YNNKEL (reference sequence). This CDR3 contains 16 residues. Between the trimmed V and J ends, which lost 1 base and 4 bases, there was a span of 16 bases. CDR3 loop: CASSQGKQVLIYGYTF. CDR3 nucleotides: TGTGCCAGCAGCCAAGGAAAGCAGGTTCTGATCTATGGCTACACCTTC.

This chain joins TRBV2 and TRBJ2-7; possibly TRBD1 for D (6 bases). Germline lookup yields CDR1 SNHLY and CDR2 FYNNEI. Trimming cost V 6 bases and J 5 bases, with 14 bases left between them. CDR3 size: 13 residues. The CDR3 protein is CASRGAARDEQYF. The DNA for the CDR3 is TGTGCCAGCAGGGGGGCAGCAAGAGACGAGCAGTACTTC.

The chain is built from TRBV10-3 and TRBJ1-1; the D gene is possibly TRBD1 (5 bases). Trimming removed 0 bases from V and 6 bases from J, with 14 bases in between. From germline, CDR1 is ENHRY and CDR2 SYGVKD. The CDR3 has 15 residues. CDR3 amino acids: CAISESRGPGAEAFF. CDR3 bases: TGTGCCATCAGTGAGTCGAGGGGCCCGGGTGCTGAAGCTTTCTTT.

The gene calls are TRBV11-2 and TRBJ1-2; D may be TRBD1 (5 bases). This CDR3 contains 15 residues. Looked up from germline, CDR1 is SGHAT and CDR2 is FQNNGV. Trimming stripped 3 bases from V and 0 bases from J, with 11 bases between. Here the CDR3 reads CASSFSTGANYGYTF. The CDR3, as DNA: TGTGCCAGCAGCTTTAGTACAGGAGCTAACTATGGCTACACCTTC.

In DNA form, the CDR3 reads TGTGCCAGCAGTGAAGTAGGGCGGGGGGGATCTAGCAATCAGCCCCAGCATTTT. This sequence encodes CASSEVGRGGSSNQPQHF. The chain joins TRBV6-1 to TRBJ1-5, with D maybe TRBD1 (5 bases). The germline V and J ends were trimmed by 1 base and 0 bases, with 16 bases remaining between them. Germline CDR1 MNHNS, CDR2 SASEGT. The CDR3 consists of 18 residues.